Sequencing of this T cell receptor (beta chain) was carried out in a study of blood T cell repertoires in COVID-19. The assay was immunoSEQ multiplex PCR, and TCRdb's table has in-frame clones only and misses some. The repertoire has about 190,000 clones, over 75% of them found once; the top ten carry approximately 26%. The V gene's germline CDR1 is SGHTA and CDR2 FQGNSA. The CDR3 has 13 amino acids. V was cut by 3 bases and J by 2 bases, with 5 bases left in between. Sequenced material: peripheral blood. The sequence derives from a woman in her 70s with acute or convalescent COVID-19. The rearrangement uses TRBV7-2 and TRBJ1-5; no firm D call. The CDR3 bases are TGTGCCAGCAGCTTTGCAGGCAATCAGCCCCAGCATTTT. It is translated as CASSFAGNQPQHF.